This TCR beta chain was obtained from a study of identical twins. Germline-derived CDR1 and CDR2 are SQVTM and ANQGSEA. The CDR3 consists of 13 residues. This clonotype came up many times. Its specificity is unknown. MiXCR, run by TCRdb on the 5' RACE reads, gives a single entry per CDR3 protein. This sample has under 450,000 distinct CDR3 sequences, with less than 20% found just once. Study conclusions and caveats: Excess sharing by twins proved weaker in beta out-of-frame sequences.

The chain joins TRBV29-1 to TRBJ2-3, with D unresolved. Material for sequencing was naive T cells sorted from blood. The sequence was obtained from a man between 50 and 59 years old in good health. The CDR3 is CSASYGRTDTQYF. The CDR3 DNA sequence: TGCAGTGCCTCGTACGGGCGCACAGATACGCAGTATTTT.